The next 20 T cell receptor beta chains were all read from a single sample in a study of blood T cell repertoires in COVID-19. Some clones are missing from TCRdb's copy, which holds only in-frame ones; the method was immunoSEQ multiplex PCR. Altogether about 200,000 clones are present, more than 75% being singletons, with the ten largest covering around 4.9%. The specimen was peripheral blood. Source of these receptors: a woman over 75 with acute or convalescent COVID-19.

This rearrangement joins TRBV6-5 to TRBJ1-6; tentative D call: TRBD1 (5 bases). This CDR3 region has 14 residues. Deletions cut 6 bases from V and 6 bases from J, with 12 bases between. Germline V gives CDR1 MNHEY, CDR2 SVGAGI. CDR3 in DNA: TGTGCCAGCAGGCTGACAGTAACTAATTCACCCCTCCACTTT. Protein: CASRLTVTNSPLHF.

The chain couples TRBV30 to TRBJ2-2; 12 nucleotides line up with TRBD2. The V gene's germline CDR1 is GTSNPN and CDR2 SVGIG (reference sequence). The CDR3 runs 13 residues. Trimming removed 3 bases from V and 10 bases from J; junction bases left unmatched: 3. The chain's CDR3 is CAWRLAGGSELFF. CDR3 bases: TGTGCCTGGAGACTAGCGGGAGGATCGGAGCTGTTTTTT.

Notes on this clone: One end of the junction fails to match germline, which may point to a read error. The chain recombines TRBV4-2 with TRBJ1-4; 12 nucleotides agree with TRBD1. The length of the CDR3 is 13 residues. Per germline, CDR1 LGHNA and CDR2 YNFKEQ. The CDR3 here is CASSQEGTGGWEF. The DNA of the CDR3 is TGTGCCAGCAGCCAAGAAGGGACAGGGGGCTGGGAATTT.

Of note for this clone: The junction departs from the called germline gene at one end, perhaps through a read error. V usage is TRBV7-9 and J usage is TRBJ2-1; TRBD2 matches 12 bases. Germline V lookup: CDR1 SEHNR, CDR2 FQNEAQ (reference sequence). This CDR3 contains 16 residues. The CDR3 here is CLVPSGRASSYNEQFF. The CDR3 DNA follows: TGCCTCGTCCCTAGCGGGAGGGCTAGCTCCTACAATGAGCAGTTCTTC.

This chain links TRBV10-1 with TRBJ2-4; D is ambiguous. The ends were cut back, 3 bases at V and 1 base at J, with 4 bases in the middle. The CDR3 runs to 13 residues. Germline loops: CDR1 WNHNN, CDR2 SYGVQD (reference sequence). The CDR3 protein is CASSDRAKNIQYF. CDR3 DNA: TGCGCCAGCAGTGACAGGGCCAAAAACATTCAGTACTTC.

The chain carries TRBV7-8 and TRBJ2-1; 7 bases are shared with TRBD2. Looked up from germline, CDR1 is SGHVS and CDR2 is FQNEAQ. This CDR3 is built from 14 residues. With V trimmed by 1 base and J by 7 bases, 4 bases remained unmatched. The CDR3 region is CASSLGTGGNEQFF. CDR3 coding DNA: TGTGCCAGCAGCTTAGGGACCGGGGGGAATGAGCAGTTCTTC. Filled out from reference TRBV7-8 and TRBJ2-1, the complete variable domain reads GAGVSQSPRYKVAKRGQDVALRCDPISGHVSLFWYQQALGQGPEFLTYFQNEAQLDKSGLPSDRFFAERPEGSVSTLKIQRTQQEDSAVYLCASSLGTGGNEQFFGPGTRLTVL.

The rearrangement joins TRBV5-1 to TRBJ1-2, with TRBD1 as a possible D gene (6 bases). The CDR3 runs 14 residues. With 0 bases removed from V and 3 bases from J, the gap between germline ends came to 9 bases. Germline-derived CDR1 and CDR2 are SGHRS and YFSETQ. CDR3 nucleotide sequence: TGCGCCAGCAGCTTGGGGGGGCTCTACTATGGCTACACCTTC. Translated: CASSLGGLYYGYTF.

This chain links TRBV28 with TRBJ2-7; 7 nucleotides match TRBD1. The junction had 6 bases not matched to a gene; V was cut back by 5 bases and J by 2 bases. CDR3 size: 14 residues. Per germline, CDR1 MDHEN and CDR2 SYDVKM. This CDR3 reads CASSLAQGAYEQYF. The DNA for the CDR3 is TGTGCCAGCAGTCTTGCCCAGGGGGCCTACGAGCAGTACTTC. The variable domain in full, completed from reference TRBV28 and TRBJ2-7, reads DVKVTQSSRYLVKRTGEKVFLECVQDMDHENMFWYRQDPGLGLRLIYFSYDVKMKEKGDIPEGYSVSREKKERFSLILESASTNQTSMYLCASSLAQGAYEQYFGPGTRLTVT.

This clone was seen just once. V and J are TRBV5-1 and TRBJ2-1; D is unresolved. CDR1 is SGHRS, CDR2 YFSETQ, per germline. Trimming shortened V by 3 bases and J by 4 bases, and 8 bases separated the two germline ends. The CDR3 runs 13 residues. The CDR3 region is CASSSHPYNEQFF. CDR3 sequence (DNA): TGCGCCAGCAGCTCACACCCTTACAATGAGCAGTTCTTC.

The rearrangement uses TRBV30 and TRBJ2-5, with D possibly being TRBD2 (5 bases). Per germline, CDR1 GTSNPN and CDR2 SVGIG (reference sequence). The CDR3 spans 13 residues. V gave up 3 bases and J gave up 2 bases, with 10 bases separating them. The CDR3 nucleotides are TGTGCCTGGAGCGCGGGCCCACAAGAGACCCAGTACTTC. Translated: CAWSAGPQETQYF.

This sequence joins TRBV6-5 and TRBJ2-2; weak D call: TRBD2 (6 bases). Germline V gene lookup returns CDR1 MNHEY and CDR2 SVGAGI. This CDR3 has 13 residues. The V gene lost 11 bases and the J gene lost 4 bases, with 14 bases spanning the gap. The CDR3 coding sequence is TGTGCCGGGGGGTCGGGATCCACCGGGGAGCTGTTTTTT. Protein sequence: CAGGSGSTGELFF.

The V gene is TRBV12-3 or TRBV12-4, the J gene TRBJ2-2; D is ambiguous. The V and J ends lost 6 bases and 2 bases respectively, with 4 bases between them. The CDR3 is 12 residues long. For the CDR3, the DNA is TGTGCCAGCAGACTAAACACCGGGGAGCTGTTTTTT. This codes for CASRLNTGELFF.

The sample holds one count of this clone. The chain recombines TRBV7-2 with TRBJ2-2; D gene unclear. Trimming cost V 7 bases and J 8 bases, with 14 bases left between them. The CDR3 runs to 13 residues. CDR1 is SGHTA, CDR2 FQGNSA, per germline. The CDR3 sequence: CASKRSLWGELFF. Written as DNA, the CDR3 is TGTGCCAGCAAAAGGAGTCTTTGGGGGGAGCTGTTTTTT.

The rearrangement joins TRBV6-2 or TRBV6-3 to TRBJ2-6, with D possibly being TRBD1 (5 bases). Germline assignment: CDR1 MNHEY and CDR2 SVGEGT. V was clipped by 6 bases and J by 1 base, with 10 bases between them. The CDR3 has 15 residues. The CDR3 DNA reads as TGTGCCAGCAGCCGACAGAGTTCTGGGGCCAACGTCCTGACTTTC. This sequence encodes CASSRQSSGANVLTF.

J is TRBJ1-1 and V is TRBV5-4, with no clear D. Per germline, CDR1 SGHNT and CDR2 YYREEE (reference sequence). Trimming cost V 0 bases and J 0 bases, with 6 bases left between them. The CDR3 has 14 residues. This CDR3 is CASSLDSMNTEAFF. DNA for the CDR3: TGTGCCAGCAGCTTGGACAGCATGAACACTGAAGCTTTCTTT.

The V gene is TRBV5-1, the J gene TRBJ2-5; no reliable D call. Trimming took off 0 bases at V and 9 bases at J, with 12 bases between the two ends. Germline V gene sequence: CDR1 SGHRS, CDR2 YFSETQ. CDR3 length: 13 amino acids. This CDR3 is CASSLGSGEAQYF. The CDR3, as DNA: TGCGCCAGCAGCTTGGGATCGGGTGAGGCCCAGTACTTC.

The chain is built from TRBV5-6 and TRBJ1-2; 10 nucleotides align to TRBD1. Unmatched junction bases numbered 7, after V lost 2 bases and J lost 6 bases. Germline values: CDR1 SGHDT, CDR2 YYEEEE. The CDR3 contains 15 residues. Written as DNA, the CDR3 is TGTGCCAGCAGCTTCTATTCCGGGACAGGGGATGGCTACACCTTC. Amino acids: CASSFYSGTGDGYTF.

The chain couples TRBV5-8 to TRBJ2-5; the match to TRBD2 covers 16 bases. Germline assignment: CDR1 SGHTS and CDR2 YDEGEE. V lost 6 bases, J lost 5 bases, and 7 bases stayed unmatched. This CDR3 is 16 amino acids long. For the CDR3, the DNA is TGTGCCAGCACCACGGGACTAGCGGGAGGGGGGGAGACCCAGTACTTC. Translation gives CASTTGLAGGGETQYF.

This chain links TRBV11-2 with TRBJ1-5; 11 bases match TRBD1. In germline, CDR1 is SGHAT, CDR2 FQNNGV. The CDR3 covers 17 residues. J was trimmed by 2 bases and V by 5 bases; bases with no gene match: 8. The CDR3 DNA follows: TGTGCCAGCAGCCCCGGACAGGGGGCTCTTGGCAATCAGCCCCAGCATTTT. Its protein is CASSPGQGALGNQPQHF.

The V call is TRBV7-2, the J call TRBJ1-1, with 8 bases matching TRBD1. The J segment lost 7 bases and the V segment lost 5 bases, leaving 9 bases of the junction unmatched. The length of the CDR3 is 14 residues. Looked up from germline, CDR1 is SGHTA and CDR2 is FQGNSA. The CDR3 sequence: CASSQDRDLVEAFF. Written as DNA, the CDR3 is TGTGCCAGCAGCCAGGACAGGGATTTAGTTGAAGCTTTCTTT.